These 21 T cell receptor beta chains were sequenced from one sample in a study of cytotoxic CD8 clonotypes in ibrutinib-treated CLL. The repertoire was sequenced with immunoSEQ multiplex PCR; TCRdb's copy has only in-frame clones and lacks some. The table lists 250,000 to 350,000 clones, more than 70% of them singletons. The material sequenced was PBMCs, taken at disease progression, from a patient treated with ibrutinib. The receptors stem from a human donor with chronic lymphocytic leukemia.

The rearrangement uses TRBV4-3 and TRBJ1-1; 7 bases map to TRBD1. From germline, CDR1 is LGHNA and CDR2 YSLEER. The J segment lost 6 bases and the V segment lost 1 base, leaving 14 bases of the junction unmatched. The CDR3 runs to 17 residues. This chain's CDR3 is CASSQVPGGIRTSEAFF. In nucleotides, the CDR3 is TGCGCCAGCAGCCAAGTTCCAGGGGGAATAAGAACGTCTGAAGCTTTCTTT.

As DNA, the CDR3 is TGTGCCAGCAGCTACCAGCGGGGCGGGGAGCTGTTTTTT. Encoded protein: CASSYQRGGELFF. V usage is TRBV11-1 and J usage is TRBJ2-2; TRBD2 aligns across 7 bases. Germline V lookup: CDR1 SGHAT, CDR2 FQDESV (reference sequence). The V segment lost 4 bases and the J segment 7 bases; nucleotides outside the gene matches: 3. The CDR3 covers 13 residues.

The CDR3 loop reads CASSIGLTQQGLNYGYTF. CDR3 in DNA: TGTGCCAGTAGTATAGGCCTCACTCAACAGGGACTTAACTATGGCTACACCTTC. The chain carries TRBV19 and TRBJ1-2; TRBD1 might be the D (6 bases). The CDR3 has 18 amino acids. Between the trimmed V and J ends, which lost 1 base and 1 base, there was a span of 19 bases. CDR1 is LNHDA, CDR2 SQIVND, per germline (reference sequence).

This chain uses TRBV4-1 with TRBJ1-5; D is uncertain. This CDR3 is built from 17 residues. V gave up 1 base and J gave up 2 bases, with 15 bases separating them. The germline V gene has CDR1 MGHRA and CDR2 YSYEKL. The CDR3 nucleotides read TGCGCCAGCAGCCAAGGGTATGGCGAACCTGGCAATCAGCCCCAGCATTTT. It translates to CASSQGYGEPGNQPQHF.

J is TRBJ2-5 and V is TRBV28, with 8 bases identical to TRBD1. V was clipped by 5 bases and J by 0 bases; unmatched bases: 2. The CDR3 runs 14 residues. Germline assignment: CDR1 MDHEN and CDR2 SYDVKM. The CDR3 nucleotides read TGTGCCAGCAGTACAGGGGGGTACCAAGAGACCCAGTACTTC. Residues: CASSTGGYQETQYF.

In nucleotides, the CDR3 is TGCGCCAGCAGCTTCGCAGGGGTGCGGGGGGAAAAACTGTTTTTT. Translating gives CASSFAGVRGEKLFF. This rearrangement joins TRBV5-1 to TRBJ1-4, with a tentative D call TRBD1 (6 bases). V lost 2 bases to trimming and J lost 8 bases, with 16 bases between them. The germline V gene has CDR1 SGHRS and CDR2 YFSETQ. This CDR3 has 15 amino acids.

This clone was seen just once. The CDR3 region is CASTPSGGAYNEQFF. CDR3 coding DNA: TGTGCCAGCACCCCCTCAGGGGGCGCCTACAATGAGCAGTTCTTC. The chain is built from TRBV6-5 and TRBJ2-1, with TRBD1 matching over 8 bases. The trim removed 7 bases at V and 2 bases at J, leaving 7 bases unmatched. Germline CDR1 reads MNHEY; CDR2 reads SVGAGI. The CDR3 spans 15 residues.

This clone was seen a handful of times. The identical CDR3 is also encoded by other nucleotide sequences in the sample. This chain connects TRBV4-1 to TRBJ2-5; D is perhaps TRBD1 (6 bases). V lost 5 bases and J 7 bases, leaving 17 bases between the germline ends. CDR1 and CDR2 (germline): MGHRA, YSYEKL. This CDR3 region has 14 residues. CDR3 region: CASSVTGRLGTQYF. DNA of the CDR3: TGCGCCAGCAGCGTGACAGGTCGGTTGGGGACCCAGTACTTC.

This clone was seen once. This CDR3 is CASSNPGQGFSGANVLTF. DNA of the CDR3: TGTGCCAGCAGCAACCCGGGACAGGGTTTCTCTGGGGCCAACGTCCTGACTTTC. The chain links TRBV9 to TRBJ2-6; the match to TRBD1 covers 9 bases. The V segment lost 4 bases and the J segment 0 bases; nucleotides outside the gene matches: 8. Looked up from germline, CDR1 is SGDLS and CDR2 is YYNGEE. The CDR3 contains 18 residues.

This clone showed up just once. CDR3 in DNA: TGTGCCACCAGGGGTTTCGTGGGACAGGGACATGATGAGCAGTTCTTC. It is translated as CATRGFVGQGHDEQFF. The gene calls are TRBV15 and TRBJ2-1; 9 positions match TRBD1. Germline trimming cut 6 bases from V and 8 bases from J; bases unmatched to any gene: 14. The germline CDR1 and CDR2 sequences are LNHNV and YYDKDF (reference sequence). This CDR3 has 16 amino acids.

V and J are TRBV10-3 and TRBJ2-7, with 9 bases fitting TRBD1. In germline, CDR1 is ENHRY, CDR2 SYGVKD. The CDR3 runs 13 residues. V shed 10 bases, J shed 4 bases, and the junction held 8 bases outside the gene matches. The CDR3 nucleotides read TGTGCCACCTTCCGGGACAGGGCTTACGAGCAGTACTTC. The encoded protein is CATFRDRAYEQYF.

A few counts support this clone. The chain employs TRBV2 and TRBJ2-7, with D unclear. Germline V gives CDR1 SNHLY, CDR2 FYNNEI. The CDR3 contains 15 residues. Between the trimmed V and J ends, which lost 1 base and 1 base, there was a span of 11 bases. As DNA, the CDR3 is TGTGCCAGCAGTGAAGTGGGCACTCAATCCTACGAGCAGTACTTC. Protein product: CASSEVGTQSYEQYF.

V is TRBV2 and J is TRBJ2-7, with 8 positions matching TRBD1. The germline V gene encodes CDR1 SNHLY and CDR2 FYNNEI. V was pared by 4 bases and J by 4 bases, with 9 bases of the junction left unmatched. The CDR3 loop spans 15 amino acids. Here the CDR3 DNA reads TGTGCCAGCAGTGTGAGACGGACAGGGTATTACGAGCAGTACTTC. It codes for CASSVRRTGYYEQYF.

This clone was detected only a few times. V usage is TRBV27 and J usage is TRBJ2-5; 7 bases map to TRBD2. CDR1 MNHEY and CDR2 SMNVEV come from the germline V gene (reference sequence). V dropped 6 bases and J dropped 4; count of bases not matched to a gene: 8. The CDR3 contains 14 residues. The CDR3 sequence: CASRARASGETQYF. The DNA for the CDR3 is TGTGCCAGCAGGGCCCGGGCTAGCGGAGAGACCCAGTACTTC.

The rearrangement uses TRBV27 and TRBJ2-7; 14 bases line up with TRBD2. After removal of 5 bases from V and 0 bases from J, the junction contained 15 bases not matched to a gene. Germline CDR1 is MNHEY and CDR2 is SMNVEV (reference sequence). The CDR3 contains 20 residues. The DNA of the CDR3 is TGTGCCAGCAGTAACTTGGGACTAGCGGGAGTACTTGAACCCTCCTACGAGCAGTACTTC. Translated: CASSNLGLAGVLEPSYEQYF.

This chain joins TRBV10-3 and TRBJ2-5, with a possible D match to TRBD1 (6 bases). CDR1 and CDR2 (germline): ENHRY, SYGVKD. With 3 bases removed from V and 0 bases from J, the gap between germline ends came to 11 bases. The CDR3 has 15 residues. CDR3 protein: CAISEQGHDQETQYF. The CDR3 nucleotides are TGTGCCATCAGTGAACAGGGCCACGACCAAGAGACCCAGTACTTC.

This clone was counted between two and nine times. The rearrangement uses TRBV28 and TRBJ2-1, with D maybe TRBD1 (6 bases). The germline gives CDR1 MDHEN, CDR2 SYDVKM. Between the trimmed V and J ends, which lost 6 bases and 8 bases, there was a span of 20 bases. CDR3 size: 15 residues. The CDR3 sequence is CASSRDRLGADEQFF. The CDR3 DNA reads TGTGCCAGCAGCCGGGACCGTTTGGGGGCCGATGAGCAGTTCTTC.

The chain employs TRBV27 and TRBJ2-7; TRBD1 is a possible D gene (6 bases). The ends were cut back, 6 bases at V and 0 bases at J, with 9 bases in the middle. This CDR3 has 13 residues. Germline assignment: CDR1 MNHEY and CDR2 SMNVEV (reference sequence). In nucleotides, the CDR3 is TGTGCCAGCAGGGGACATATCTCCTACGAGCAGTACTTC. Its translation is CASRGHISYEQYF.

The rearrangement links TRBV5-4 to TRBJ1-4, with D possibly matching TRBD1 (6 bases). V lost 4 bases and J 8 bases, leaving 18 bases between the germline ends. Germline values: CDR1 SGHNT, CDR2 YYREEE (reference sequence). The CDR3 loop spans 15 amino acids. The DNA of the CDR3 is TGTGCCAGCAGCCTGCCAACGGGGGCGCGAGAAAAACTGTTTTTT. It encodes CASSLPTGAREKLFF.

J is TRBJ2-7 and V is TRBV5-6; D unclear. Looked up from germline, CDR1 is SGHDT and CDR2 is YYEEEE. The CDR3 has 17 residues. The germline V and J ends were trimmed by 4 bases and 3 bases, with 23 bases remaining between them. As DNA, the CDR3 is TGTGCCAGCAGCAGAATGGACGATAGATTCTACTTCTACGAGCAGTACTTC. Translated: CASSRMDDRFYFYEQYF.

In nucleotides, the CDR3 is TGTGCCATCAGTGAGTCGATCTATGGTCACCTGACTAGCGCAAGCTCCTACAATGAGCAGTTCTTC. Translating gives CAISESIYGHLTSASSYNEQFF. This sequence joins TRBV10-3 and TRBJ2-1; 8 bases align to TRBD2. The CDR3 length is 22 residues. J gave up 0 bases and V 0 bases, and 19 bases lay outside the gene matches. CDR1 is ENHRY and CDR2 is SYGVKD in the germline V gene.